These 26 T cell receptor beta chains were sequenced from one sample in a study of CD8 T cells in Susac syndrome. Random hexamers primed reverse transcription of roughly 0.5 to 1 ug RNA. TCRdb ran MiXCR on the immunoSEQ multiplex PCR reads and lists one entry per CDR3 protein. The sample yields tens of thousands of distinct CDR3 sequences, approximately 95% seen once. The sequenced sample was CD8+ T cells from PBMCs. The source is a human donor with multiple sclerosis.

The chain employs TRBV7-9 and TRBJ2-7; 9 nucleotides line up with TRBD1. The CDR3 length is 15 residues. CDR1 and CDR2 from the germline V gene are SEHNR and FQNEAQ (reference sequence). V was pared by 5 bases and J by 0 bases, with 5 bases of the junction left unmatched. The CDR3 here is CASSPGTGSSYEQYF. In DNA, the CDR3 is TGTGCCAGCAGCCCTGGGACAGGGAGCTCCTACGAGCAGTACTTC.

The chain carries TRBV24-1 and TRBJ1-1, with D possibly being TRBD1 (5 bases). In germline, CDR1 is KGHDR, CDR2 SFDVKD. The CDR3 sequence is 11 residues long. Trimming pared 10 bases from V and 3 bases from J, leaving 8 bases between. The CDR3 nucleotides read TGTGCCACGGGGCGCGACACTGAAGCTTTCTTT. Translation: CATGRDTEAFF.

This sequence joins TRBV9 and TRBJ2-1; D is unresolved. V was trimmed by 0 bases and J by 5 bases, leaving 6 bases between them. Germline-derived CDR1 and CDR2 are SGDLS and YYNGEE. This CDR3 spans 13 amino acids. CDR3 protein: CASSVANDNEQFF. The CDR3 DNA reads as TGTGCCAGCAGCGTAGCTAACGACAATGAGCAGTTCTTC.

The CDR3: CASSEGTANTEAFF. The CDR3 nucleotides read TGTGCCAGCAGCGAGGGGACAGCTAACACTGAAGCTTTCTTT. J is TRBJ1-1 and V is TRBV9, with 7 bases fitting TRBD1. The CDR3 is 14 amino acids. Germline CDR1 SGDLS, CDR2 YYNGEE. Germline trimming cut 3 bases from V and 2 bases from J; bases unmatched to any gene: 4.

The V and J genes are TRBV10-3 and TRBJ1-1, with D hard to call. V lost 2 bases, J lost 0 bases, and 7 bases lay in between. Germline CDR1 ENHRY, CDR2 SYGVKD. This CDR3 is 14 amino acids long. As DNA, the CDR3 is TGTGCCATCAGTGAGGGGCCCATGAACACTGAAGCTTTCTTT. Translation gives CAISEGPMNTEAFF.

The chain has TRBV27 and TRBJ2-2; 11 bases map to TRBD2. With V trimmed by 5 bases and J by 7 bases, 6 bases remained unmatched. The CDR3 contains 15 residues. The germline V gene has CDR1 MNHEY and CDR2 SMNVEV (reference sequence). The chain's CDR3 is CASSGTSGGNGELFF. CDR3 in DNA: TGTGCCAGCAGTGGAACTAGCGGGGGAAACGGGGAGCTGTTTTTT.

The chain carries TRBV29-1 and TRBJ1-1; D is ambiguous. The V gene lost 5 bases and the J gene lost 6 bases, with 7 bases spanning the gap. In germline, CDR1 is SQVTM, CDR2 ANQGSEA. The CDR3 is 10 residues long. Here the CDR3 reads CSVSGPEAFF. In DNA, the CDR3 is TGCAGCGTTAGCGGACCTGAAGCTTTCTTT.

The rearrangement links TRBV25-1 to TRBJ2-2; no definite D call. The CDR3 totals 12 residues. CDR1 is MGHDK, CDR2 SYGVNS, per germline. V lost 5 bases and J 8 bases, leaving 9 bases between the germline ends. The CDR3 DNA reads as TGTGCCAGCAGTCCGGCGCGGGGGGAGCTGTTTTTT. This sequence encodes CASSPARGELFF.

The rearrangement joins TRBV30 to TRBJ2-2, with D unresolved. Germline V gene sequence: CDR1 GTSNPN, CDR2 SVGIG (reference sequence). The CDR3 consists of 13 residues. The V end lost 3 bases, the J end lost 6 bases, and 11 bases lay between the germline ends. The CDR3 reads CAWSALGSGELFF. CDR3 coding DNA: TGTGCCTGGAGCGCCCTGGGGTCCGGGGAGCTGTTTTTT.

The V call is TRBV28, the J call TRBJ1-5; D might be TRBD1 (6 bases). The V gene's germline CDR1 is MDHEN and CDR2 SYDVKM. V was pared by 9 bases and J by 0 bases, with 18 bases between. The CDR3 totals 16 residues. The CDR3 is CASWGAAEDSNQPQHF. The CDR3 DNA sequence: TGTGCCAGTTGGGGGGCAGCGGAGGATAGCAATCAGCCCCAGCATTTT.

The chain couples TRBV29-1 to TRBJ1-1; D unresolved. Germline V lookup: CDR1 SQVTM, CDR2 ANQGSEA. This CDR3 is 11 amino acids long. V lost 3 bases and J 11 bases, leaving 13 bases between the germline ends. The CDR3: CSVEEGAGAFF. The CDR3 DNA reads as TGCAGCGTTGAGGAGGGCGCGGGGGCTTTCTTT.

V and J are TRBV5-6 and TRBJ2-7; TRBD2 aligns across 9 bases. Germline lookup yields CDR1 SGHDT and CDR2 YYEEEE. The ends lost 4 bases at V and 3 bases at J; junction bases unmatched: 5. This CDR3 comprises 14 residues. CDR3 DNA sequence: TGTGCCAGCAGCGTGGGACTAGCTAACTACGAGCAGTACTTC. Translating gives CASSVGLANYEQYF.

This sequence joins TRBV6-5 and TRBJ2-1, with 8 positions matching TRBD2. The CDR3 is 15 amino acids. The V gene end was trimmed by 0 bases and the J gene end by 5 bases; junction bases not matched to a gene: 3. Germline V gene data show CDR1 as MNHEY and CDR2 as SVGAGI. CDR3 bases: TGTGCCAGCAGTTACTCGACAGCGGGGGACAATGAGCAGTTCTTC. Translating gives CASSYSTAGDNEQFF.

This clonotype was seen a single time. This rearrangement joins TRBV29-1 to TRBJ1-1; TRBD1 might be the D (5 bases). Germline values: CDR1 SQVTM, CDR2 ANQGSEA. The CDR3 runs to 13 residues. The V gene lost 7 bases and the J gene lost 1 base, with 13 bases spanning the gap. Here the CDR3 DNA reads TGCAGCGCCGACAGCGGGGGGAACACTGAAGCTTTCTTT. It yields the protein CSADSGGNTEAFF.

The chain couples TRBV11-2 to TRBJ1-1; D possibly corresponds to TRBD1 (6 bases). The CDR3 length is 15 residues. V was shortened by 5 bases and J by 4 bases, with 17 bases between the two germline ends. Germline values: CDR1 SGHAT, CDR2 FQNNGV. The CDR3, as DNA: TGTGCCAGCAGCCTTCCAACAGGGTTTGGCACTGAAGCTTTCTTT. It is translated as CASSLPTGFGTEAFF.

The chain links TRBV11-2 to TRBJ2-7; 7 bases match TRBD2. Germline loops: CDR1 SGHAT, CDR2 FQNNGV. The CDR3 consists of 18 residues. Trimming took 0 bases from V and 0 from J; bases not matched to a gene: 11. The CDR3 nucleotides are TGTGCCAGCAGCTTAGATCCATCGGCCGGGAGGAGCTCCTACGAGCAGTACTTC. Protein product: CASSLDPSAGRSSYEQYF.

The chain uses TRBV14 and TRBJ2-7; D unclear. This CDR3 has 15 residues. V was trimmed by 1 base and J by 0 bases, leaving 10 bases between them. Germline V lookup: CDR1 SGHDN, CDR2 FVKESK. The DNA for the CDR3 is TGTGCCAGCAGCCAAGGGCGCCTTAACTCCTACGAGCAGTACTTC. Protein product: CASSQGRLNSYEQYF.

The gene calls are TRBV27 and TRBJ2-5; D might be TRBD1 (5 bases). The CDR3 is 14 residues long. CDR1 is MNHEY, CDR2 SMNVEV, per germline (reference sequence). The V and J ends lost 0 bases and 4 bases respectively, with 9 bases between them. The CDR3 DNA follows: TGTGCCAGCAGTTTATCGATAACAGGAGAGACCCAGTACTTC. As protein: CASSLSITGETQYF.

The chain has TRBV27 and TRBJ2-3; a weak D match, TRBD1 (6 bases). The CDR3 has 15 residues. The germline V and J ends were trimmed by 2 bases and 8 bases, with 17 bases remaining between them. From germline, CDR1 is MNHEY and CDR2 SMNVEV (reference sequence). The CDR3 is CASSLGLGYRVTQYF. The DNA for the CDR3 is TGTGCCAGCAGTTTAGGTCTGGGGTACAGGGTTACGCAGTATTTT.

The V and J genes are TRBV14 and TRBJ2-7, with a possible D match to TRBD1 (6 bases). This CDR3 is built from 15 residues. From germline, CDR1 is SGHDN and CDR2 FVKESK. The V and J ends lost 4 bases and 2 bases respectively, with 15 bases between them. DNA for the CDR3: TGTGCCAGCAGCCCCTCGGACAGAACCCCCTACGAGCAGTACTTC. The encoded protein is CASSPSDRTPYEQYF.

This CDR3 reads CASSDRGQGEGGEQFF. CDR3 nucleotide sequence: TGTGCCAGCAGTGACCGGGGACAGGGGGAGGGCGGTGAGCAGTTCTTC. The rearrangement joins TRBV2 to TRBJ2-1; 11 bases map to TRBD1. The CDR3 covers 16 residues. V was clipped by 3 bases and J by 9 bases; unmatched bases: 10. CDR1 SNHLY and CDR2 FYNNEI come from the germline V gene.

This chain connects TRBV3-1 to TRBJ1-1, with unresolved D. CDR1 is LGHDT and CDR2 is YNNKEL in the germline V gene (reference sequence). The CDR3 is 15 amino acids. The V end was cut by 4 bases, the J end by 0 bases, with 12 bases between. CDR3 in DNA: TGTGCCAGCAGCCCGCTGAGGCGGATGAACACTGAAGCTTTCTTT. As protein: CASSPLRRMNTEAFF.

The chain uses TRBV19 and TRBJ2-1; D may be TRBD2 (5 bases). CDR3 length: 14 residues. The V and J ends lost 5 bases and 8 bases respectively, with 16 bases between them. Germline values: CDR1 LNHDA, CDR2 SQIVND (reference sequence). CDR3 sequence (DNA): TGTGCCAGTAGTTTCAGTGGAGGATCTTATGAGCAGTTCTTC. Translated: CASSFSGGSYEQFF.

The V call is TRBV5-1, the J call TRBJ2-1; 9 nucleotides align to TRBD1. Unmatched junction bases numbered 6, after V lost 0 bases and J lost 8 bases. Germline CDR1 SGHRS, CDR2 YFSETQ. The CDR3 is made up of 15 amino acids. The CDR3 sequence: CASSLAEDRGYEQFF. In DNA, the CDR3 is TGCGCCAGCAGCTTGGCTGAGGACAGGGGTTATGAGCAGTTCTTC.

The chain employs TRBV5-6 and TRBJ2-3, with 9 bases lining up with TRBD2. CDR3 length: 15 residues. In germline, CDR1 is SGHDT, CDR2 YYEEEE. With V trimmed by 5 bases and J by 4 bases, 8 bases remained unmatched. The CDR3 DNA follows: TGTGCCAGCAGGGAGCCGGGACTAGCAGCAGATACGCAGTATTTT. Encoded protein: CASREPGLAADTQYF.

The rearrangement joins TRBV5-6 to TRBJ1-1, with no clear D. The germline CDR1 and CDR2 sequences are SGHDT and YYEEEE. Trimming took 4 bases from V and 2 from J, leaving 12 bases between them. The CDR3 runs 14 residues. CDR3 protein: CASSLGPSNTEAFF. The CDR3 region has the DNA TGTGCCAGCAGCCTGGGCCCATCCAACACTGAAGCTTTCTTT.